This T cell receptor (beta chain) was captured in a study of T cells after yellow fever vaccination. There are many counts of this clonotype. In TCRdb, the 5' RACE reads were re-called with MiXCR into one record per CDR3 protein. The data show about 220,000 distinct CDR3 sequences, with approximately 3% seen just once and less than 3.5% held by the top ten. The CDR3 length is 14 residues. Trimming took 0 bases from V and 5 from J; bases not matched to a gene: 2. Germline loops: CDR1 SGHRS, CDR2 YFSETQ. This TCR was sampled from a young man who received the YFV17D yellow fever vaccine. The rearrangement joins TRBV5-1 to TRBJ2-5; 9 bases are shared with TRBD2. This material consisted of CD4+ T cells sorted from PBMCs, taken 10 days after the yellow fever booster vaccination. The CDR3 is CASSLASGVETQYF. For the CDR3, the DNA is TGCGCCAGCAGCTTGGCTAGCGGGGTTGAGACCCAGTACTTC.